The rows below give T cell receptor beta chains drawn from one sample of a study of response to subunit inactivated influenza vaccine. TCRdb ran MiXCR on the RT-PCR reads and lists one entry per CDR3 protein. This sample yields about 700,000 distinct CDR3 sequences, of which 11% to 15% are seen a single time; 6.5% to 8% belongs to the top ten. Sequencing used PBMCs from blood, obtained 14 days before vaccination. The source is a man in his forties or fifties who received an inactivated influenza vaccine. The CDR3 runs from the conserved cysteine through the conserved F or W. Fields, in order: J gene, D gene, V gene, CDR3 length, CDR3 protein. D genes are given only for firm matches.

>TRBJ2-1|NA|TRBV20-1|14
CSARPPSSYNEQFF
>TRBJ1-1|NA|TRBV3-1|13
CASSLPGTTEAFF
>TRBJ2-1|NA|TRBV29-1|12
CSVGHRANEQFF
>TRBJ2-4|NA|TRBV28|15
CASSSGGQLKNIQYF
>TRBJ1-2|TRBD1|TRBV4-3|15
CASSQDSTGDYGYTF
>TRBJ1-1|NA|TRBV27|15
CASSLSRTPNTEAFF
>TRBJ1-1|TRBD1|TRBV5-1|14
CASTSTGLGTEAFF
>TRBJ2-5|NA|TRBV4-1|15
CASSQDQSGQETQYF
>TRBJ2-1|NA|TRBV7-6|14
CASSLEPGYNEQFF
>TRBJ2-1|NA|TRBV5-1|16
CASSVSGTGSYNEQFF
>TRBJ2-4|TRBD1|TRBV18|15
CASSPQGDPKNIQYF
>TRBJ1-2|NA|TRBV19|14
CASKLSGGFYGYTF
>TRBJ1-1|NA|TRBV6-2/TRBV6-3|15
CASSARAGRGTEAFF
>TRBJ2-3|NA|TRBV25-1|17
CASSPFLGRGGTDTQYF
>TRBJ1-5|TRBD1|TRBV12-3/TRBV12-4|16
CASSLRGTGFNQPQHF
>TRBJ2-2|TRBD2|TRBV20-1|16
CCARGALAMNTGELFF
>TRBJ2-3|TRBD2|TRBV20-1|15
CSARQTSGSTDTQYF
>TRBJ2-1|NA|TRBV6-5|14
CASSYDLASNEQFF
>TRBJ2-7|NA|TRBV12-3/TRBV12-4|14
CASRIGRSTYEQYF
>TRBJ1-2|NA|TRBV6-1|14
CASSESGRAYGYTF
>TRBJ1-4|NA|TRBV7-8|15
CASSLAVQPNEKLFF
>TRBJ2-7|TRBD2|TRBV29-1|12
CSVDGGAREQYF
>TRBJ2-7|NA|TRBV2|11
CASLRGREQYF
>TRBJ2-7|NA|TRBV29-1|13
CSVRDGASYEQYF
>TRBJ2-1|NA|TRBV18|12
CASSHGMDEQFF
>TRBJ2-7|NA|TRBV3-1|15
CASSPSGTSSYEQYF
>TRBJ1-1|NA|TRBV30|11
CAWSRRTEAFF
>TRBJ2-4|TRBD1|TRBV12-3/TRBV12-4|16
CASSYTGGQAKNIQYF
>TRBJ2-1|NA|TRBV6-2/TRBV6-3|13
CASMSGMSNEQFF